This TCR beta chain was obtained from a study of blood T cell repertoires in COVID-19. Study summary: Whether acute or convalescent, the COVID-19 samples came from the United States, Italy and Spain.

Sequencing used immunoSEQ multiplex PCR; TCRdb keeps in-frame clones, though not all of them. The sample carries around 130,000 clones, around 89% recorded once. Trimming removed 1 base at V and 6 bases at J, with 9 bases between. Germline V gene data show CDR1 as MNHNS and CDR2 as SASEGT. The length of the CDR3 is 13 residues. The TCR sequence derives from a man between 65 and 80 years old with active COVID-19. The chain joins TRBV6-1 to TRBJ1-2, with TRBD1 as a possible D gene (6 bases). Sequenced input: peripheral blood. This chain's CDR3 is CASSEVGTNGYTF. CDR3 nucleotide sequence: TGTGCCAGCAGTGAAGTCGGGACAAATGGCTACACCTTC.